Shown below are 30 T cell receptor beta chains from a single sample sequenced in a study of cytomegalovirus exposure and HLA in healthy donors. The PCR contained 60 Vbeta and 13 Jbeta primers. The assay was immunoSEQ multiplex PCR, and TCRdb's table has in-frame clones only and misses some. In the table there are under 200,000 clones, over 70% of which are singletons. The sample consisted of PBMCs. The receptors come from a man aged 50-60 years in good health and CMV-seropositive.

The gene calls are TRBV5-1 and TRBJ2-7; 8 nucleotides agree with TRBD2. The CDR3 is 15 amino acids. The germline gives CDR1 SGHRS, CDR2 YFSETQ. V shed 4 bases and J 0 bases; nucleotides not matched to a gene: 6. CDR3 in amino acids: CASSVTGGISYEQYF. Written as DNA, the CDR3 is TGCGCCAGCAGCGTCACGGGGGGGATCTCCTACGAGCAGTACTTC.

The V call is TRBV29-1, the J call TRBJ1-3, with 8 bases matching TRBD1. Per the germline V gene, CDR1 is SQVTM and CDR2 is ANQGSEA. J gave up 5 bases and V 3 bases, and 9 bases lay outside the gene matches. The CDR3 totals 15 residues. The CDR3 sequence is CSVEGPGQGRNTIYF. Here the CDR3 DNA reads TGCAGCGTTGAGGGACCAGGACAGGGAAGAAACACCATATATTTT.

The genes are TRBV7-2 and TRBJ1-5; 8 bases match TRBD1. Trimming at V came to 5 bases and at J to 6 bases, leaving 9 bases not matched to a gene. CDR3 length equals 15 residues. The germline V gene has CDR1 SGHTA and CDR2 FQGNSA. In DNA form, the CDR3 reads TGTGCCAGCAGCCCCCGACAGGGGCGAGGTCAGCCCCAGCATTTT. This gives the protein CASSPRQGRGQPQHF.

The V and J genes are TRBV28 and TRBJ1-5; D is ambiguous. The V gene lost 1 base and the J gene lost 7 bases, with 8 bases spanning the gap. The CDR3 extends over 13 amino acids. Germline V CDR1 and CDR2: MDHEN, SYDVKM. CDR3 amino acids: CASSLFSGQPQHF. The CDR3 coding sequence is TGTGCCAGCAGTTTATTTTCGGGGCAGCCCCAGCATTTT. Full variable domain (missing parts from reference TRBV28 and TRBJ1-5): DVKVTQSSRYLVKRTGEKVFLECVQDMDHENMFWYRQDPGLGLRLIYFSYDVKMKEKGDIPEGYSVSREKKERFSLILESASTNQTSMYLCASSLFSGQPQHFGDGTRLSIL.

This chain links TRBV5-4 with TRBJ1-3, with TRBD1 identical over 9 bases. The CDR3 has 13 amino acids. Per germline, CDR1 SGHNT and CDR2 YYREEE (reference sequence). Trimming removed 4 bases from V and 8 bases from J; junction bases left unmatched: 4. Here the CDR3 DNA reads TGTGCCAGCAGCAAGGGACAGGGAGACACCATATATTTT. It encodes CASSKGQGDTIYF. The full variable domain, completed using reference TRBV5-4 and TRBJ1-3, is ETGVTQSPTHLIKTRGQQVTLRCSSQSGHNTVSWYQQALGQGPQFIFQYYREEENGRGNFPPRFSGLQFPNYSSELNVNALELDDSALYLCASSKGQGDTIYFGEGSWLTVV.

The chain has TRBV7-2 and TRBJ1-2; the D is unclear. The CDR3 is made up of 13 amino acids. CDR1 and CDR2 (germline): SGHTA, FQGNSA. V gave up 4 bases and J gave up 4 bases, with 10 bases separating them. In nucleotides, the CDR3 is TGTGCCAGCAGCTACGACACTTCCTATGGCTACACCTTC. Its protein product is CASSYDTSYGYTF. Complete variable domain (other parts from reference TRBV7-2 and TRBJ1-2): GAGVSQSPSNKVTEKGKDVELRCDPISGHTALYWYRQSLGQGLEFLIYFQGNSAPDKSGLPSDRFSAERTGGSVSTLTIQRTQQEDSAVYLCASSYDTSYGYTFGSGTRLTVV.

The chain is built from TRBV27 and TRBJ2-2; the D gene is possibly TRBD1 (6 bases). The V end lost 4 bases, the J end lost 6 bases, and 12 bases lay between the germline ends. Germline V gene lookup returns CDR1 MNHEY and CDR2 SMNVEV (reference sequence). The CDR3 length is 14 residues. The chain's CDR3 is CASSSLGAAGELFF. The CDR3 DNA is TGTGCCAGCAGTTCCCTGGGGGCGGCCGGGGAGCTGTTTTTT.

CDR3 protein: CASSPRGSNQPQHF. CDR3 in DNA: TGTGCCAGCTCCCCTCGGGGTAGCAATCAGCCCCAGCATTTT. The V call is TRBV18, the J call TRBJ1-5; no firm D call. Trimming shortened V by 6 bases and J by 0 bases, and 9 bases separated the two germline ends. The CDR3 is 14 amino acids. The germline V gene has CDR1 KGHSH and CDR2 LQKENI.

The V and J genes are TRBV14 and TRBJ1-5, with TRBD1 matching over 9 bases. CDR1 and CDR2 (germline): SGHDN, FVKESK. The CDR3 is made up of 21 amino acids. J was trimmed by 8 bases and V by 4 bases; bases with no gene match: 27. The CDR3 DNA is TGTGCCAGCAGCCGCCTCCTAGGACAGGGGCTTCACGAGACGAGAAGGGAGCCCCAGCATTTT. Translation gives CASSRLLGQGLHETRREPQHF.

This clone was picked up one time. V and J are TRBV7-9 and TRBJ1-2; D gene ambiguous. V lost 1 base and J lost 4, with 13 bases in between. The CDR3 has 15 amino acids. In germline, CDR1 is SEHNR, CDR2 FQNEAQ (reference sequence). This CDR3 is CASSLDRGGSYGYTF. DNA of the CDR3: TGTGCCAGCAGCTTAGATCGGGGAGGCAGCTATGGCTACACCTTC. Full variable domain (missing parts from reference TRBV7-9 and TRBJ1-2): DTGVSQNPRHKITKRGQNVTFRCDPISEHNRLYWYRQTLGQGPEFLTYFQNEAQLEKSRLLSDRFSAERPKGSFSTLEIQRTEQGDSAMYLCASSLDRGGSYGYTFGSGTRLTVV.

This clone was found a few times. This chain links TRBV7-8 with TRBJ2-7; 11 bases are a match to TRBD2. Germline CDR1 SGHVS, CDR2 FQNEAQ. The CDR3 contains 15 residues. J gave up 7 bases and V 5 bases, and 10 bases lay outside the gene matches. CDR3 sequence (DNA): TGTGCCAGCAGCCGTAGCGGGAGGGCCGCGGGAGAGCAGTACTTC. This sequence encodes CASSRSGRAAGEQYF.

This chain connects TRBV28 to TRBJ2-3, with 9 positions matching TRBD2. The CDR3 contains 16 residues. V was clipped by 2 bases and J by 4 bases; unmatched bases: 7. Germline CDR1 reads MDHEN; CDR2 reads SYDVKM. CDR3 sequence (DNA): TGTGCCAGCAGTTTAGGTGCGGGGGGGCTGCCAGATACGCAGTATTTT. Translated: CASSLGAGGLPDTQYF. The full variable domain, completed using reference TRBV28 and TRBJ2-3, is DVKVTQSSRYLVKRTGEKVFLECVQDMDHENMFWYRQDPGLGLRLIYFSYDVKMKEKGDIPEGYSVSREKKERFSLILESASTNQTSMYLCASSLGAGGLPDTQYFGPGTRLTVL.

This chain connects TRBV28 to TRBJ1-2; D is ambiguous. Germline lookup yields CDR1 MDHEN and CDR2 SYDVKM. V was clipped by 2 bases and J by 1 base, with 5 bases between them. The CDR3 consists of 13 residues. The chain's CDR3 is CASSLRVNYGYTF. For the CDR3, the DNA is TGTGCCAGCAGTTTACGGGTTAACTATGGCTACACCTTC.

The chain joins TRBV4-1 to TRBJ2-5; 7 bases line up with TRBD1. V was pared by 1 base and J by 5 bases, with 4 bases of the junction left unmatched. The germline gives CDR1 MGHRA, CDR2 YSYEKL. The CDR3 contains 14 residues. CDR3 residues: CASSQGQGVETQYF. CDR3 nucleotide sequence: TGCGCCAGCAGCCAAGGGCAGGGGGTGGAGACCCAGTACTTC.

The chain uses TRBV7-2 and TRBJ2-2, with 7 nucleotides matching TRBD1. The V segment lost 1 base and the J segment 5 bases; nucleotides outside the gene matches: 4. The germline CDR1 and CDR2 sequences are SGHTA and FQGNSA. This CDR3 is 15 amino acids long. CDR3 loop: CASSLVGGETGELFF. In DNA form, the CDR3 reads TGTGCCAGCAGCTTAGTAGGGGGCGAAACCGGGGAGCTGTTTTTT.

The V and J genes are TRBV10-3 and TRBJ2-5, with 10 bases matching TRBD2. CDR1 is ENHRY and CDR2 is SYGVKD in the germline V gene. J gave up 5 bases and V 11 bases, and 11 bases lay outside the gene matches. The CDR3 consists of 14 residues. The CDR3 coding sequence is TGTGCCGCCTCTGTAGCGGGGGGCAGGGAGACCCAGTACTTC. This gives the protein CAASVAGGRETQYF.

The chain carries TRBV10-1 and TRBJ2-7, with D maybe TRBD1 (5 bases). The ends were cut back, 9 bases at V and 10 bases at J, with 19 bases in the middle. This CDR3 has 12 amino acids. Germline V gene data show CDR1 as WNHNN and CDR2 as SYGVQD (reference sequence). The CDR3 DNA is TGCGCCAGACCCCCGACAGTTCCCGGACAGTACTTC. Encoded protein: CARPPTVPGQYF.

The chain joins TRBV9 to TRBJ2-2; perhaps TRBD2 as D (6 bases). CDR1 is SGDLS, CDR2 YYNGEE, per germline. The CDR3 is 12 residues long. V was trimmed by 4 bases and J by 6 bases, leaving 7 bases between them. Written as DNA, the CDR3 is TGTGCCAGCAGCCGACTAGCCGGGGAGCTGTTTTTT. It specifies CASSRLAGELFF. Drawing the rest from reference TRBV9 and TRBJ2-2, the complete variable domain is DSGVTQTPKHLITATGQRVTLRCSPRSGDLSVYWYQQSLDQGLQFLIQYYNGEERAKGNILERFSAQQFPDLHSELNLSSLELGDSALYFCASSRLAGELFFGEGSRLTVL.

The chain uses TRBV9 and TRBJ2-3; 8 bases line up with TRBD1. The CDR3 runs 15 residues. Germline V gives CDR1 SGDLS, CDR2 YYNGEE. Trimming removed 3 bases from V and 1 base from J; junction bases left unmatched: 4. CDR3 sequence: CASSDQGAGTDTQYF. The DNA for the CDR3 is TGTGCCAGCAGCGACCAGGGGGCGGGCACAGATACGCAGTATTTT. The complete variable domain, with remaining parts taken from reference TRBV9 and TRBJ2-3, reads DSGVTQTPKHLITATGQRVTLRCSPRSGDLSVYWYQQSLDQGLQFLIQYYNGEERAKGNILERFSAQQFPDLHSELNLSSLELGDSALYFCASSDQGAGTDTQYFGPGTRLTVL.

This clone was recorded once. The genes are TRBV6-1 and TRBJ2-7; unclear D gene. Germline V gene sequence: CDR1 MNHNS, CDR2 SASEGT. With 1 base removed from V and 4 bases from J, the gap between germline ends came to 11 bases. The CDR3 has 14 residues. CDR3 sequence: CASSEGHREYEQYF. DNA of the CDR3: TGTGCCAGCAGTGAAGGTCACAGAGAGTACGAGCAGTACTTC.

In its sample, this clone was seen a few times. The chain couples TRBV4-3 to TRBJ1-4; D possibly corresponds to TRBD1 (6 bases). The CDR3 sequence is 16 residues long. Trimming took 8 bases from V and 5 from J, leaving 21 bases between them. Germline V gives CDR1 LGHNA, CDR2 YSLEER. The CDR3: CASAKLTADRNEKLFF. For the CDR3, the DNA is TGCGCCAGCGCCAAACTTACCGCGGACAGAAATGAAAAACTGTTTTTT.

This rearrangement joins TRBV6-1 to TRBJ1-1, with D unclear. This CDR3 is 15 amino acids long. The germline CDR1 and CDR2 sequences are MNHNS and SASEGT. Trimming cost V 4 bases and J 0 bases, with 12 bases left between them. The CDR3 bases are TGTGCCAGCAGTGCCTATACAGAGATGAACACTGAAGCTTTCTTT. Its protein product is CASSAYTEMNTEAFF.

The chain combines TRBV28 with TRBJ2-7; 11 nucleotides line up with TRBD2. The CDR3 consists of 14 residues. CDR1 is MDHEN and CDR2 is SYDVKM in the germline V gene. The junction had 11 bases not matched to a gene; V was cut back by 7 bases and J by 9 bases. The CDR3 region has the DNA TGTGCCAGCACCGCGACTAGCGGGATTTCAAGGCAGTACTTC. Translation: CASTATSGISRQYF.

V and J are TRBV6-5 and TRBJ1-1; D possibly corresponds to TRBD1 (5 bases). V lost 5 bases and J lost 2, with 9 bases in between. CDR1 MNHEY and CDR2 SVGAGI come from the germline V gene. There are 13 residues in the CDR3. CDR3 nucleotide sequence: TGTGCCAGCAGTCAGACAGTTAACACTGAAGCTTTCTTT. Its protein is CASSQTVNTEAFF.

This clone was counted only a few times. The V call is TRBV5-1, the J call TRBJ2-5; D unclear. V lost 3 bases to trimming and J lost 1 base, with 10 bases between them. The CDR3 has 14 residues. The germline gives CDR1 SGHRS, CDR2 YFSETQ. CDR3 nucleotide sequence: TGCGCCAGCAGCTCCCTCTCACTCCAAGAGACCCAGTACTTC. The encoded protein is CASSSLSLQETQYF.

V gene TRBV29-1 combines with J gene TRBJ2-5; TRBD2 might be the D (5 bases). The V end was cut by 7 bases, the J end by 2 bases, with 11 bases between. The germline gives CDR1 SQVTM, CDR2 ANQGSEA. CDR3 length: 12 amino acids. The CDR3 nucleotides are TGCAGCGCCCTGGAGGTACAAGAGACCCAGTACTTC. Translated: CSALEVQETQYF.

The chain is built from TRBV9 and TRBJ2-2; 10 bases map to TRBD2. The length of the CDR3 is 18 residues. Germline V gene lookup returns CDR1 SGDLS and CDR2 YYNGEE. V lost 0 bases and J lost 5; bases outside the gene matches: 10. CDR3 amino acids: CASSVGEASGRRTGELFF. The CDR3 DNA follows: TGTGCCAGCAGCGTAGGCGAGGCTAGCGGGAGACGGACCGGGGAGCTGTTTTTT.

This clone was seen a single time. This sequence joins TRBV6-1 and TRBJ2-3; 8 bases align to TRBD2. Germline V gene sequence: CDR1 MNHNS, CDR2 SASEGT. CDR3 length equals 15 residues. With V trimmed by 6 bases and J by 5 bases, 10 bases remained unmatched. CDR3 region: CASSPGGAYIDTQYF. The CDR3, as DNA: TGTGCCAGCAGCCCCGGGGGGGCCTATATAGATACGCAGTATTTT.

CDR3 protein: CASSPSRDQETQYF. In DNA form, the CDR3 reads TGTGCCAGCTCACCAAGCAGGGATCAAGAGACCCAGTACTTC. The chain employs TRBV18 and TRBJ2-5, with a weak D call TRBD1 (5 bases). This CDR3 contains 14 residues. V was cut by 2 bases and J by 2 bases, with 9 bases left in between. The germline CDR1 and CDR2 sequences are KGHSH and LQKENI.

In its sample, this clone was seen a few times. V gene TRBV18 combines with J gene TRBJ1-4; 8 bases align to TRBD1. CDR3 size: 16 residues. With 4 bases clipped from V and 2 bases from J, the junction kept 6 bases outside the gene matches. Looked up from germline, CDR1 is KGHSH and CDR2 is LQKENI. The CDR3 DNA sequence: TGTGCCAGCTCACGACAGACAGGGGCGACTAATGAAAAACTGTTTTTT. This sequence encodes CASSRQTGATNEKLFF. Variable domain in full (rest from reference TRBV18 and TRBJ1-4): NAGVMQNPRHLVRRRGQEARLRCSPMKGHSHVYWYRQLPEEGLKFMVYLQKENIIDESGMPKERFSAEFPKEGPSILRIQQVVRGDSAAYFCASSRQTGATNEKLFFGSGTQLSVL.